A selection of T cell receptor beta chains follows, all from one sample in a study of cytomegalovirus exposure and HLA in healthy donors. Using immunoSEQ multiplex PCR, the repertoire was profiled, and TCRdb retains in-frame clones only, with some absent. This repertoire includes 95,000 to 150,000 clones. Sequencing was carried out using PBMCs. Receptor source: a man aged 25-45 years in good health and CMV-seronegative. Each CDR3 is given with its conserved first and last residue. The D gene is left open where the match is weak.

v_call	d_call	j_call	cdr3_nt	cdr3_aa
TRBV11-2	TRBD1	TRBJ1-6	TGTGCCAGCGGAATCTCCGGGACAGCATCTTCACCCCTCCACTTT	CASGISGTASSPLHF
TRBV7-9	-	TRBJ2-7	TGTGCCAGCAGCTTACCAGGGTCGGACGAGCAGTACTTC	CASSLPGSDEQYF
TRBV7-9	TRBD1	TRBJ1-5	TGTGCCAGCAGCTTATGGACAGGGCGCAATCAGCCCCAGCATTTT	CASSLWTGRNQPQHF
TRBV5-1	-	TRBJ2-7	TGCGCCAGCAGCTTGGGGCTAGACTACGAGCAGTACTTC	CASSLGLDYEQYF
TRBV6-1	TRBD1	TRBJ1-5	TGTGCCAGCAGTGCCGAACAGGGGAGCAATCAGCCCCAGCATTTT	CASSAEQGSNQPQHF
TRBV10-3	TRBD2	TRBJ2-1	TGTGCCATCAGTGGGACTAGCGGGAGTGGCGAGCAGTTCTTC	CAISGTSGSGEQFF
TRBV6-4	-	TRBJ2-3	TGTGCCAGCAGTGTAACAGGGGAGGGCACAGATACGCAGTATTTT	CASSVTGEGTDTQYF
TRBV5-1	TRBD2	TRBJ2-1	TGCGCCAGCAGCAGGCTAGCGGGAGTCGAAAATGAGCAGTTCTTC	CASSRLAGVENEQFF
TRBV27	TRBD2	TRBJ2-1	TGTGCCAGCAGGGGACTAGCGGGAGTCTCCTACAATGAGCAGTTCTTC	CASRGLAGVSYNEQFF
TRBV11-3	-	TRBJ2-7	TGTGCCAGCAGCCCGGGATATGGACCGTTAACCTACGAGCAGTACTTC	CASSPGYGPLTYEQYF
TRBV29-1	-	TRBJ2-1	TGCAGCGCGGAAGGGAGATCGAATGAGCAGTTCTTC	CSAEGRSNEQFF
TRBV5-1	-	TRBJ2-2	TGCGCCAGCAGGCCACGGGGTGTGGACACCGGGGAGCTGTTTTTT	CASRPRGVDTGELFF
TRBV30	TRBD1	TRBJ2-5	TGTGCCGGCGACAGGGTTAAAGAGACCCAGTACTTC	CAGDRVKETQYF
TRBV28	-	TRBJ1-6	TGTGCCAGCAGTTTTTTTCCCCGCTCCTATAATTCACCCCTCCACTTT	CASSFFPRSYNSPLHF
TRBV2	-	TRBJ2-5	TGTGCCAGCAGTCCCGACTCGAACCAAGAGACCCAGTACTTC	CASSPDSNQETQYF
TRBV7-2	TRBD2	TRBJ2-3	TGTGCCAGCAGCTTAGCGATCACGGGAGGGGGAACAGATACGCAGTATTTT	CASSLAITGGGTDTQYF
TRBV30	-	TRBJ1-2	TGTGCCTGGACCCCCGGTAGTTGGGAGGGGGACTATGGCTACACCTTC	CAWTPGSWEGDYGYTF
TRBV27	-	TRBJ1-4	TGTGCCAGCAGTTTAAAGGGCCGGGGTGAAAAACTGTTTTTT	CASSLKGRGEKLFF
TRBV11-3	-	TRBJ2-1	TGTGCCAGCAGCTCACGACGAGGGTCGTCCCATGAGCAGTTCTTC	CASSSRRGSSHEQFF
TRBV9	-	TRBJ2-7	TGTGCCAGCAGCGTAGACCCCGGGACTTCCACCTACGAGCAGTACTTC	CASSVDPGTSTYEQYF
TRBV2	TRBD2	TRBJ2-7	TGTGCCAGCAGTGAGGCCGGGGGACTAGCGGCGTACGAGCAGTACTTC	CASSEAGGLAAYEQYF
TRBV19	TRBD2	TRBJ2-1	TGTGCCAGTAGTACATCCCGGACTAGCGGCTACAATGAGCAGTTCTTC	CASSTSRTSGYNEQFF